Listed below are T cell receptor beta chains from one sample, sequenced in a study of blood T cell repertoires in COVID-19. The method was immunoSEQ multiplex PCR; TCRdb's version includes in-frame clones alone and lacks a portion of them. The table has some 190,000 clones, 80% to 90% seen once. The sequenced sample consisted of peripheral blood. These receptors were collected from a man aged 18 to 30 with active or convalescent COVID-19. The CDR3 runs from the conserved cysteine through the conserved F or W. Each record gives: D gene, J gene, clone size, V gene, CDR3 protein, CDR3 DNA. D genes are given only for firm matches. Clone size is shown for a subset of rows, as once, few, many or a class of expanded clone.

>.|TRBJ1-2|.|TRBV5-4
CASSLKRTYGYTF
TGTGCCAGCAGCCTTAAGAGGACTTATGGCTACACCTTC
>.|TRBJ1-5|.|TRBV28
CASSLWGSNQPQHF
TGTGCCAGCAGTTTATGGGGCAGCAATCAGCCCCAGCATTTT
>.|TRBJ1-1|.|TRBV19
CASVLTGSGTEAFF
TGTGCCAGCGTACTCACAGGGTCCGGCACTGAAGCTTTCTTT
>.|TRBJ2-5|.|TRBV30
CAWSRLDQETQYF
TGTGCCTGGAGTCGGTTAGACCAAGAGACCCAGTACTTC
>.|TRBJ2-1|.|TRBV3-1/TRBV3-2
CASSQKQHNEQFF
TGTGCCAGCAGCCAAAAGCAACACAATGAGCAGTTCTTC
>TRBD2|TRBJ2-1|.|TRBV9
CASSVVQGTSGGYNEQFF
TGTGCCAGCAGCGTAGTCCAAGGGACTAGCGGGGGTTACAATGAGCAGTTCTTC
>.|TRBJ2-3|.|TRBV11-2
CASTDQAGTQYF
TGTGCCAGCACCGACCAGGCCGGTACGCAGTATTTT
>.|TRBJ2-4|.|TRBV4-1
CASSPETGRTKNIQYF
TGCGCCAGCAGCCCGGAGACAGGGAGGACCAAAAACATTCAGTACTTC
>TRBD1|TRBJ2-3|.|TRBV2
CAKGTGKGSSTDTQYF
TGTGCCAAAGGGACAGGTAAAGGGTCTAGCACAGATACGCAGTATTTT
>.|TRBJ1-4|.|TRBV30
CAWSVQGAKLFF
TGTGCCTGGAGTGTACAAGGGGCCAAACTGTTTTTT
>TRBD1|TRBJ1-1|.|TRBV6-5
CASSPGTGVPEAFF
TGTGCCAGCAGTCCCGGGACAGGGGTGCCTGAAGCTTTCTTT
>.|TRBJ1-1|once|TRBV19
CASTALGSEAFF
TGTGCCAGTACAGCGCTCGGGTCTGAAGCTTTCTTT
>TRBD1|TRBJ2-3|.|TRBV7-2
CASSPRQGWSDTQYF
TGTGCCAGCAGCCCTAGACAGGGTTGGTCAGATACGCAGTATTTT
>TRBD2|TRBJ2-2|.|TRBV6-5
CASSSLAGGGTGELFF
TGTGCCAGCAGTTCACTAGCGGGAGGTGGGACCGGGGAGCTGTTTTTT
>.|TRBJ1-5|.|TRBV28
CASSSLPRAEGNQPQHF
TGTGCCAGCAGTTCCCTCCCTCGGGCGGAGGGCAATCAGCCCCAGCATTTT
>.|TRBJ1-1|once|TRBV5-6
CASSPPRPGPAFF
TGTGCCAGCAGCCCCCCCAGGCCAGGCCCGGCTTTCTTT
>TRBD1|TRBJ1-1|.|TRBV5-1
CASSTTDRETEAFF
TGCGCCAGCAGCACGACCGACAGGGAGACTGAAGCTTTCTTT
>TRBD1|TRBJ1-3|.|TRBV19
CASRKGTDSGNTIYF
TGTGCCAGTAGGAAAGGGACAGACTCTGGAAACACCATATATTTT
>.|TRBJ2-7|.|TRBV9
CASSFNPGTSYEQYF
TGTGCCAGCAGTTTCAATCCAGGAACTTCCTACGAGCAGTACTTC
>TRBD1|TRBJ1-1|.|TRBV19
CASRLSDRGLLNTEAFF
TGTGCCAGTAGGCTCTCAGACAGGGGACTTTTGAACACTGAAGCTTTCTTT
>TRBD1|TRBJ2-6|.|TRBV6-4
CASSARQGAGSGANVLTF
TGTGCCAGCAGTGCAAGACAGGGGGCGGGCTCTGGGGCCAACGTCCTGACTTTC
>.|TRBJ1-2|.|TRBV12-5
CASTVVEGDDTYGYTF
TGTGCTAGTACCGTAGTTGAGGGTGACGATACATATGGCTACACCTTC
>TRBD1|TRBJ2-7|.|TRBV28
CASSSPKDSDRVFSYEQYF
TGTGCCAGCAGTTCCCCGAAAGATTCAGACAGGGTCTTCTCCTACGAGCAGTACTTC
>.|TRBJ2-5|.|TRBV7-9
CASSFAGQETQYF
TGTGCCAGCAGCTTTGCCGGTCAAGAGACCCAGTACTTC
>.|TRBJ2-7|.|TRBV28
CASILGLGQSGDEQYF
TGTGCCAGCATCTTGGGCCTAGGGCAGAGCGGCGACGAGCAGTACTTC
>TRBD2|TRBJ2-7|few|TRBV6-6
CASSPAIGAGGSYEQYF
TGTGCCAGCAGTCCCGCCATAGGGGCCGGGGGGTCCTACGAGCAGTACTTC
>.|TRBJ2-7|.|TRBV9
CASAGGPRPYEQYF
TGTGCCAGCGCCGGAGGGCCCCGTCCCTACGAGCAGTACTTC
>TRBD2|TRBJ2-7|few|TRBV6-5
CATRALGREYEQYF
TGTGCCACCCGGGCCCTCGGGAGGGAGTACGAGCAGTACTTC
>TRBD2|TRBJ2-5|.|TRBV18
CASSAGGRQETQYF
TGTGCCAGCTCCGCAGGCGGGAGACAAGAGACCCAGTACTTC
>TRBD2|TRBJ2-4|.|TRBV29-1
CSVEGSGAKNIQYF
TGCAGCGTTGAAGGTAGCGGGGCCAAAAACATTCAGTACTTC
>.|TRBJ1-4|.|TRBV7-2
CASSATATNEKLFF
TGTGCCAGCAGCGCGACAGCAACTAATGAAAAACTGTTTTTT
>TRBD1|TRBJ2-4|.|TRBV19
CASSPGTGGLTVQYF
TGTGCCAGTAGTCCCGGGACAGGGGGATTGACTGTTCAGTACTTC
>.|TRBJ1-2|.|TRBV28
CASSSPKLIHGYTF
TGTGCCAGCTCATCTCCCAAACTTATCCATGGCTACACCTTC
>TRBD1|TRBJ1-1|.|TRBV12-3/TRBV12-4
CASSSTGATEAFF
TGTGCCAGCAGTTCGACAGGGGCCACTGAAGCTTTCTTT
>TRBD1|TRBJ2-6|.|TRBV19
CASSPTGGYSGANVLTF
TGTGCCAGTAGCCCGACAGGGGGCTACTCTGGGGCCAACGTCCTGACTTTC
>.|TRBJ1-1|once|TRBV18
CASSVRDTEAFF
TGTGCCAGTTCCGTGAGGGACACTGAAGCTTTCTTT
>.|TRBJ1-1|.|TRBV6-4
CASSGARGTEAFF
TGTGCCAGCAGTGGGGCCCGTGGAACTGAAGCTTTCTTT
>TRBD2|TRBJ2-1|.|TRBV10-1
CASSESGLSLYNEQFF
TGCGCCAGCAGTGAGTCGGGACTATCACTATACAATGAGCAGTTCTTC
>TRBD2|TRBJ2-7|.|TRBV5-1
CASSWVAGGTGEQYF
TGCGCCAGCAGCTGGGTAGCGGGAGGTACCGGCGAGCAGTACTTC
>.|TRBJ1-1|.|TRBV4-1
CASSQDRGAGGRGLNTEAFF
TGCGCCAGCAGCCAAGATCGGGGTGCCGGTGGAAGAGGGCTGAACACTGAAGCTTTCTTT
>TRBD1|TRBJ2-2|.|TRBV5-1
CASAGSGQGLRRGTGELFF
TGCGCTTCAGCAGGATCGGGACAGGGTTTACGAAGGGGCACCGGGGAGCTGTTTTTT
>.|TRBJ1-1|.|TRBV28
CASSLPTGWGTEAFF
TGTGCCAGCAGCCTTCCCACAGGGTGGGGCACTGAAGCTTTCTTT
>.|TRBJ1-2|.|TRBV3-1/TRBV3-2
CASRTANYGYTF
TGTGCCAGCAGGACAGCTAACTATGGCTACACCTTC
>.|TRBJ2-1|.|TRBV10-3
CAIRGVGATYNEQFF
TGTGCCATCAGAGGGGTAGGGGCGACCTACAATGAGCAGTTCTTC
>TRBD1|TRBJ2-7|once|TRBV10-3
CAISESGKGQGAFYEQYF
TGTGCCATCAGTGAGTCGGGGAAGGGACAGGGGGCTTTCTACGAGCAGTACTTC
>.|TRBJ2-1|.|TRBV27
CASSFRGKSYNEQFF
TGTGCCAGCAGTTTCCGAGGGAAATCCTACAATGAGCAGTTCTTC
>.|TRBJ1-1|few|TRBV12-3/TRBV12-4
CASRPGVGTEAFF
TGTGCCAGCAGACCAGGGGTCGGGACTGAAGCTTTCTTT
>TRBD2|TRBJ2-3|.|TRBV18
CASSFGAGRTDTQYF
TGTGCCAGCTCCTTTGGAGCGGGACGGACAGATACGCAGTATTTT
>TRBD1|TRBJ1-5|.|TRBV5-1
CASSLGTGDSNQPQHF
TGCGCCAGCAGCCTCGGGACAGGCGATAGCAATCAGCCCCAGCATTTT